This passage covers 2 T cell receptor beta chains from one sample sequenced in a study of T cells after yellow fever vaccination. TCRdb used MiXCR to reprocess the 5' RACE reads, holding one entry per CDR3 protein. Of 350,000 or so distinct CDR3 sequences in the sample, 8.1% were seen once. This specimen consisted of PBMCs, obtained 35 to 50 days after the first yellow fever vaccination. These receptors were collected from a man aged 18-30 years who received the YFV17D yellow fever vaccine.

The table lists this clonotype with a few counts. The J gene is TRBJ2-5, the V gene TRBV9, with 8 bases matching TRBD1. CDR1 is SGDLS, CDR2 YYNGEE, per germline. CDR3 length: 14 amino acids. The V gene end was trimmed by 4 bases and the J gene end by 5 bases; junction bases not matched to a gene: 7. CDR3 in DNA: TGTGCCAGCAGCCAAAGGACAGGGCCGGAGACCCAGTACTTC. It translates to CASSQRTGPETQYF.

This clonotype showed up many times. The chain employs TRBV6-5 and TRBJ1-2, with 11 bases matching TRBD1. Germline values: CDR1 MNHEY, CDR2 SVGAGI. Trimming removed 2 bases from V and 4 bases from J; junction bases left unmatched: 0. The CDR3 spans 14 residues. The CDR3 DNA is TGTGCCAGCAGTTACGGGACAGGGGGCTATGGCTACACCTTC. This encodes CASSYGTGGYGYTF.